These 17 T cell receptor beta chains came from one sample sequenced in a study of T cell responses to AZD1222 COVID-19 vaccine. Using immunoSEQ multiplex PCR, the repertoire was profiled, and TCRdb retains in-frame clones only, with some absent. The repertoire holds roughly 150,000 clones, 88% seen once, with roughly 5.5% in the top ten. The specimen was peripheral blood, collected on day 0 of AZD1222 vaccination. These receptors all stem from an adult in good health.

The chain couples TRBV29-1 to TRBJ1-4, with a weak D call TRBD1 (6 bases). Germline CDR1 and CDR2: SQVTM and ANQGSEA. V lost 6 bases to trimming and J lost 8 bases, with 13 bases between them. The CDR3 covers 12 residues. This CDR3 reads CSVRGREEKLFF. CDR3 sequence (DNA): TGCAGCGTCAGGGGCCGTGAGGAAAAACTGTTTTTT.

The chain joins TRBV4-1 to TRBJ1-2; a weak D match, TRBD1 (5 bases). The CDR3 is made up of 16 amino acids. The germline CDR1 and CDR2 sequences are MGHRA and YSYEKL. The V end lost 1 base, the J end lost 4 bases, and 16 bases lay between the germline ends. CDR3 in amino acids: CASSQVAGGLGYGYTF. Here the CDR3 DNA reads TGCGCCAGCAGCCAAGTTGCCGGGGGATTGGGCTATGGCTACACCTTC.

J is TRBJ2-1 and V is TRBV11-3; TRBD2 is a possible D gene (6 bases). Germline V gene sequence: CDR1 SGHNT, CDR2 YENEEA. This CDR3 region has 13 residues. Trimming removed 4 bases at V and 3 bases at J, with 7 bases between. In nucleotides, the CDR3 is TGTGCCAGCAGCTCGGACTACTACAATGAGCAGTTCTTC. This encodes CASSSDYYNEQFF. Together with reference TRBV11-3 and TRBJ2-1, the CDR3 gives the full variable domain: EAGVVQSPRYKIIEKKQPVAFWCNPISGHNTLYWYLQNLGQGPELLIRYENEEAVDDSQLPKDRFSAERLKGVDSTLKIQPAELGDSAVYLCASSSDYYNEQFFGPGTRLTVL.

This rearrangement joins TRBV9 to TRBJ2-1; 8 positions match TRBD2. The CDR3 has 13 residues. CDR1 is SGDLS and CDR2 is YYNGEE in the germline V gene. Trimming cost V 0 bases and J 9 bases; bases outside gene matches: 2. The CDR3 bases are TGTGCCAGCAGCGTAGTAGCGGGAACTGAGCAGTTCTTC. It is translated as CASSVVAGTEQFF.

The chain employs TRBV29-1 and TRBJ2-1; no clear D. Trimming removed 2 bases at V and 3 bases at J, with 5 bases between. This CDR3 is 12 amino acids long. Germline V gives CDR1 SQVTM, CDR2 ANQGSEA. CDR3: CSVEPNYNEQFF. The CDR3 nucleotides are TGCAGCGTTGAACCCAACTACAATGAGCAGTTCTTC.

This clone is a singleton in its sample. The genes are TRBV27 and TRBJ1-2; a weak D match, TRBD1 (5 bases). Germline V lookup: CDR1 MNHEY, CDR2 SMNVEV (reference sequence). With 7 bases removed from V and 1 base from J, the gap between germline ends came to 13 bases. The CDR3 has 14 amino acids. CDR3 region: CASKWGGNNYGYTF. CDR3 sequence (DNA): TGTGCCAGCAAGTGGGGGGGAAATAACTATGGCTACACCTTC.

The chain joins TRBV9 to TRBJ2-1; TRBD1 agrees at 7 bases. This CDR3 spans 15 amino acids. CDR1 SGDLS and CDR2 YYNGEE come from the germline V gene. Losses at the gene ends were 3 bases for V and 1 base for J; bases not matched to a gene: 4. The CDR3 here is CASSEWTGSYNEQFF. Here the CDR3 DNA reads TGTGCCAGCAGCGAGTGGACAGGTTCCTACAATGAGCAGTTCTTC.

In DNA, the CDR3 is TGTGCCAGCAGCGTAAGGTTTGGGCTGGAAAACACCATATATTTT. Amino acid sequence: CASSVRFGLENTIYF. The chain couples TRBV9 to TRBJ1-3; D gene ambiguous. The CDR3 is 15 amino acids. Trimming took off 1 base at V and 6 bases at J, with 14 bases between the two ends. From germline, CDR1 is SGDLS and CDR2 YYNGEE. The complete variable domain, with remaining parts taken from reference TRBV9 and TRBJ1-3, reads DSGVTQTPKHLITATGQRVTLRCSPRSGDLSVYWYQQSLDQGLQFLIQYYNGEERAKGNILERFSAQQFPDLHSELNLSSLELGDSALYFCASSVRFGLENTIYFGEGSWLTVV.

The J gene is TRBJ2-5, the V gene TRBV4-2; a weak D match, TRBD2 (6 bases). With 0 bases removed from V and 2 bases from J, the gap between germline ends came to 7 bases. Germline V CDR1 and CDR2: LGHNA, YNFKEQ. The CDR3 extends over 14 amino acids. CDR3 DNA: TGTGCCAGCAGCCAAGACGCGGGGCAAGAGACCCAGTACTTC. It codes for CASSQDAGQETQYF.

The chain is built from TRBV28 and TRBJ1-1; D gene ambiguous. Germline V gives CDR1 MDHEN, CDR2 SYDVKM. Trimming took 7 bases from V and 2 from J, leaving 11 bases between them. The CDR3 contains 13 residues. The CDR3: CASTDTVNTEAFF. The CDR3 DNA reads as TGTGCCAGCACCGATACAGTTAACACTGAAGCTTTCTTT.

J is TRBJ2-3 and V is TRBV18; tentatively, D is TRBD1 (5 bases). CDR1 is KGHSH and CDR2 is LQKENI in the germline V gene. V was shortened by 5 bases and J by 0 bases, with 9 bases between the two germline ends. CDR3 length equals 14 residues. The CDR3 DNA reads as TGTGCCAGCTCAAAACAGGCTAGCACAGATACGCAGTATTTT. It is translated as CASSKQASTDTQYF.

This chain joins TRBV7-8 and TRBJ1-5; D unresolved. Trimming took off 2 bases at V and 5 bases at J, with 10 bases between the two ends. This CDR3 has 14 residues. Germline lookup yields CDR1 SGHVS and CDR2 FQNEAQ. The CDR3 loop reads CASSLRGSDQPQHF. The CDR3, as DNA: TGTGCCAGCAGCTTACGTGGTTCGGATCAGCCCCAGCATTTT. The full variable domain, in which reference TRBV7-8 and TRBJ1-5 provide the parts outside the CDR3, is GAGVSQSPRYKVAKRGQDVALRCDPISGHVSLFWYQQALGQGPEFLTYFQNEAQLDKSGLPSDRFFAERPEGSVSTLKIQRTQQEDSAVYLCASSLRGSDQPQHFGDGTRLSIL.

This chain connects TRBV27 to TRBJ1-1, with unresolved D. This CDR3 is built from 15 residues. V lost 2 bases to trimming and J lost 4 bases, with 14 bases between them. CDR1 is MNHEY, CDR2 SMNVEV, per germline (reference sequence). CDR3 amino acids: CASSLKAPRGTEAFF. In DNA, the CDR3 is TGTGCCAGCAGTTTAAAGGCCCCGCGAGGCACTGAAGCTTTCTTT.

In regard to this clone: Distinct nucleotide sequences in the sample also encode this CDR3. The V call is TRBV28, the J call TRBJ1-5; no reliable D call. V was pared by 3 bases and J by 0 bases, with 6 bases between. There are 14 residues in the CDR3. CDR1 MDHEN and CDR2 SYDVKM come from the germline V gene. The CDR3 DNA is TGTGCCAGCAGTTTGCCTTTTAGCAATCAGCCCCAGCATTTT. This translates into CASSLPFSNQPQHF. The variable domain in full, with the rest retrieved from reference TRBV28 and TRBJ1-5, is DVKVTQSSRYLVKRTGEKVFLECVQDMDHENMFWYRQDPGLGLRLIYFSYDVKMKEKGDIPEGYSVSREKKERFSLILESASTNQTSMYLCASSLPFSNQPQHFGDGTRLSIL.

This clone was counted a single time. V usage is TRBV7-2 and J usage is TRBJ2-7; D is undetermined. Per germline, CDR1 SGHTA and CDR2 FQGNSA. V was clipped by 6 bases and J by 1 base, with 13 bases between them. CDR3 size: 14 residues. CDR3 protein: CASSGGGRSYEQYF. As DNA, the CDR3 is TGTGCCAGCAGTGGCGGCGGCAGGTCCTACGAGCAGTACTTC.

The V and J genes are TRBV5-1 and TRBJ1-6, with D maybe TRBD1 (6 bases). The V end lost 3 bases, the J end lost 7 bases, and 11 bases lay between the germline ends. The CDR3 runs to 14 residues. Germline V gives CDR1 SGHRS, CDR2 YFSETQ. This CDR3 reads CASSSGTPNSPLHF. DNA of the CDR3: TGCGCCAGCAGCTCCGGGACACCGAATTCACCCCTCCACTTT.

The chain carries TRBV28 and TRBJ1-1; 7 bases are a match to TRBD1. The germline CDR1 and CDR2 sequences are MDHEN and SYDVKM. Germline trimming cut 4 bases from V and 4 bases from J; bases unmatched to any gene: 3. The CDR3 length is 13 residues. DNA of the CDR3: TGTGCCAGCAGTTCGGGACAGCGCACTGAAGCTTTCTTT. Protein: CASSSGQRTEAFF.